The 20 T cell receptor beta chains given below trace back to one sample, sequenced in a study of blood T cell repertoires in COVID-19. Method: immunoSEQ multiplex PCR; TCRdb's copy keeps in-frame clones and lacks some. The sample has about 160,000 clones; more than 70% are singletons. The source material was peripheral blood. The origin of the receptors is a woman of 80 years or more with active or convalescent COVID-19.

This rearrangement joins TRBV6-5 to TRBJ1-2; no clear D. CDR3 length: 12 amino acids. V was shortened by 6 bases and J by 7 bases, with 12 bases between the two germline ends. Per germline, CDR1 MNHEY and CDR2 SVGAGI. The CDR3 sequence is CASREGSTGYTF. In DNA form, the CDR3 reads TGTGCCAGCAGAGAGGGTAGTACTGGCTACACCTTC.

This rearrangement joins TRBV7-8 to TRBJ1-2, with D perhaps TRBD1 (5 bases). The CDR3 spans 15 residues. The germline V gene encodes CDR1 SGHVS and CDR2 FQNEAQ. Trimming took 5 bases from V and 6 from J, leaving 19 bases between them. The CDR3 DNA is TGTGCCAGCAGCCCAACCCGTGGGGCGGCCAATGGCTACACCTTC. This encodes CASSPTRGAANGYTF.

This chain links TRBV9 with TRBJ2-3, with 10 bases matching TRBD2. Per germline, CDR1 SGDLS and CDR2 YYNGEE. The CDR3 sequence is 17 residues long. J lost 8 bases, V lost 2 bases, and 14 bases had no gene match. The chain's CDR3 is CASSVAPSGRAEGTQYF. The DNA of the CDR3 is TGTGCCAGCAGCGTGGCCCCCAGCGGGAGGGCCGAGGGTACGCAGTATTTT.

The chain carries TRBV7-9 and TRBJ2-5; the match to TRBD1 covers 8 bases. The CDR3 extends over 16 amino acids. The junction had 13 bases not matched to a gene; V was cut back by 5 bases and J by 5 bases. Germline V CDR1 and CDR2: SEHNR, FQNEAQ (reference sequence). The CDR3 bases are TGTGCCAGCAGCCCGAAGTCAGGACAGGGATTTGAGACCCAGTACTTC. It translates to CASSPKSGQGFETQYF.

This clone was recorded once. This chain links TRBV5-1 with TRBJ2-2; no definite D call. CDR3 size: 16 residues. V lost 1 base to trimming and J lost 2 bases, with 12 bases between them. CDR1 is SGHRS, CDR2 YFSETQ, per germline. As DNA, the CDR3 is TGCGCCAGCAGCTTGCTCGCGTCCGTTAACACCGGGGAGCTGTTTTTT. Protein sequence: CASSLLASVNTGELFF.

The rearrangement joins TRBV6-5 to TRBJ2-3; D may be TRBD1 (7 bases). Germline V CDR1 and CDR2: MNHEY, SVGAGI. V lost 6 bases, J lost 2 bases, and 12 bases lay in between. The CDR3 is 14 residues long. The CDR3 here is CASREGTDTDTQYF. The CDR3, as DNA: TGTGCCAGCAGGGAGGGGACAGACACAGATACGCAGTATTTT.

Notes on this clone: This same CDR3 is encoded by further DNA sequences in the sample. The chain combines TRBV5-1 with TRBJ2-1; 12 nucleotides line up with TRBD2. The CDR3 is made up of 15 amino acids. After removal of 2 bases from V and 4 bases from J, the junction contained 1 base not matched to a gene. CDR1 SGHRS and CDR2 YFSETQ come from the germline V gene. CDR3 DNA sequence: TGCGCCAGCAGCTTAACTAGCGGGGGGTACAATGAGCAGTTCTTC. Its translation: CASSLTSGGYNEQFF.

The chain links TRBV7-2 to TRBJ1-2; 9 bases align to TRBD1. The CDR3 sequence is 14 residues long. The germline CDR1 and CDR2 sequences are SGHTA and FQGNSA. Germline trimming cut 5 bases from V and 7 bases from J; bases unmatched to any gene: 8. The CDR3 region has the DNA TGTGCCAGCAGCCCCGGGGGGACAGGGCTTGGCTACACCTTC. This codes for CASSPGGTGLGYTF. Drawing the rest from reference TRBV7-2 and TRBJ1-2, the complete variable domain is GAGVSQSPSNKVTEKGKDVELRCDPISGHTALYWYRQSLGQGLEFLIYFQGNSAPDKSGLPSDRFSAERTGGSVSTLTIQRTQQEDSAVYLCASSPGGTGLGYTFGSGTRLTVV.

The J gene is TRBJ2-5, the V gene TRBV9; 9 nucleotides agree with TRBD1. Germline CDR1 reads SGDLS; CDR2 reads YYNGEE. The CDR3 is 14 residues long. Trimming cost V 4 bases and J 5 bases; bases outside gene matches: 6. The CDR3 nucleotides read TGTGCCAGCAGCAGGACAGGGGTCGGGGAGACCCAGTACTTC. It encodes CASSRTGVGETQYF.

This clone is a singleton in its sample. The chain recombines TRBV5-1 with TRBJ1-1; TRBD1 agrees at 10 bases. From germline, CDR1 is SGHRS and CDR2 YFSETQ. The V gene end was trimmed by 4 bases and the J gene end by 5 bases; junction bases not matched to a gene: 17. The CDR3 spans 18 residues. In DNA, the CDR3 is TGCGCCAGCAGCACTCTGCCCGGGACAGGGGTACTCGGGACTGAAGCTTTCTTT. This codes for CASSTLPGTGVLGTEAFF.

This clone was detected only once. The rearrangement joins TRBV30 to TRBJ1-1, with unresolved D. The V end was cut by 2 bases, the J end by 2 bases, with 6 bases between. Germline lookup yields CDR1 GTSNPN and CDR2 SVGIG (reference sequence). This CDR3 spans 12 amino acids. CDR3 in amino acids: CAWSQVNTEAFF. The CDR3 DNA sequence: TGTGCCTGGAGTCAGGTCAACACTGAAGCTTTCTTT.

This chain uses TRBV7-3 with TRBJ1-5; TRBD1 aligns across 8 bases. Trimming took 5 bases from V and 6 from J; bases not matched to a gene: 6. The CDR3 runs to 14 residues. Germline loops: CDR1 SGHTA, CDR2 FQGTGA. The CDR3 coding sequence is TGTGCCAGCAGCCAAACAGGGGGTGCTCAGCCCCAGCATTTT. Encoded protein: CASSQTGGAQPQHF.

The J gene is TRBJ1-6, the V gene TRBV5-5; possibly TRBD1 for D (5 bases). Trimming took off 4 bases at V and 5 bases at J, with 16 bases between the two ends. CDR1 SGHKS and CDR2 YYEKEE come from the germline V gene (reference sequence). The CDR3 extends over 16 amino acids. CDR3 sequence: CASSRTVAGNNSPLHF. The CDR3, as DNA: TGTGCCAGCAGCCGGACGGTGGCAGGGAATAATTCACCCCTCCACTTT.

To note about this clone: Other DNA sequences in the same sample also yield this CDR3. The gene calls are TRBV3-1 (or the pseudogene TRBV3-2) and TRBJ1-1; no clear D. V lost 1 base and J 10 bases, leaving 10 bases between the germline ends. The CDR3 consists of 12 residues. Germline CDR1 reads LGHDT; CDR2 reads YNNKEL (reference sequence). The CDR3 nucleotides read TGTGCCAGCAGCCAAGTGGTCGGCGGAGCTTTCTTT. Translating gives CASSQVVGGAFF.

This clone was observed a few times. The genes are TRBV7-3 and TRBJ2-1; 8 bases are a match to TRBD2. Germline loops: CDR1 SGHTA, CDR2 FQGTGA. The junction had 8 bases not matched to a gene; V was cut back by 2 bases and J by 14 bases. The CDR3 length is 13 residues. Here the CDR3 reads CASSLRREGHKFF. CDR3 nucleotides: TGTGCCAGCAGCTTACGTCGGGAGGGCCATAAGTTCTTC.

The chain links TRBV6-5 to TRBJ2-7, with 7 bases matching TRBD2. The CDR3 has 15 residues. The germline V gene encodes CDR1 MNHEY and CDR2 SVGAGI. V lost 6 bases and J lost 3; bases outside the gene matches: 11. CDR3 nucleotides: TGTGCCAGCAGCGCAGGTCGGCGGGAGAACTACGAGCAGTACTTC. This translates into CASSAGRRENYEQYF.

This clone was observed once. The J gene is TRBJ2-3, the V gene TRBV25-1; maybe TRBD2 (5 bases). Trimming removed 3 bases at V and 5 bases at J, with 21 bases between. In germline, CDR1 is MGHDK, CDR2 SYGVNS. CDR3 length: 17 amino acids. This chain's CDR3 is CASSDTGITTKRDTQYF. In DNA form, the CDR3 reads TGTGCCAGCAGTGACACCGGGATCACAACCAAGCGAGATACGCAGTATTTT.

This sequence joins TRBV5-1 and TRBJ2-5, with D unclear. CDR1 and CDR2 (germline): SGHRS, YFSETQ. The CDR3 is 15 residues long. V was clipped by 6 bases and J by 2 bases, with 17 bases between them. The CDR3 DNA follows: TGCGCCAGCATCCGTGGAGCAGTTGGGCAAGAGACCCAGTACTTC. It translates to CASIRGAVGQETQYF.

There are a few counts of this clone. The chain is built from TRBV6-5 and TRBJ2-7; 8 nucleotides line up with TRBD1. The CDR3 is 16 amino acids. CDR1 MNHEY and CDR2 SVGAGI come from the germline V gene. The V gene end was trimmed by 0 bases and the J gene end by 5 bases; junction bases not matched to a gene: 9. CDR3 sequence: CASSYSGDRRVDEQYF. CDR3 DNA: TGTGCCAGCAGTTACTCGGGGGACAGGCGTGTGGACGAGCAGTACTTC.

Here the CDR3 DNA reads TGTGCCAGCGGCCGGTTGCGGAACTATGGCTACACCTTC. Amino acid sequence: CASGRLRNYGYTF. This chain uses TRBV2 with TRBJ1-2; no reliable D call. Trimming removed 8 bases from V and 2 bases from J, with 12 bases in between. The germline V gene encodes CDR1 SNHLY and CDR2 FYNNEI. The CDR3 has 13 residues.